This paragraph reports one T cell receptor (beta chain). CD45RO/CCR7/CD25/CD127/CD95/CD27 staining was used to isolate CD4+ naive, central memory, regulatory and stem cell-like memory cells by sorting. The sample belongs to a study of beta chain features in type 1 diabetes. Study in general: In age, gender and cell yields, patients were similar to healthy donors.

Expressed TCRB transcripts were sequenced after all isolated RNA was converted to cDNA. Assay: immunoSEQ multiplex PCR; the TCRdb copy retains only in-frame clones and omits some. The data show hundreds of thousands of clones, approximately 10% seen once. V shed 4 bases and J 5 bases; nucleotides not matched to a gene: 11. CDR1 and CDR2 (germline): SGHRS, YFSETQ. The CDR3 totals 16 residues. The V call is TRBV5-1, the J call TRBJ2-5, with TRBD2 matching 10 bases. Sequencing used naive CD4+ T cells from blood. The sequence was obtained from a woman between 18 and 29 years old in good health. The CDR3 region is CASSPSSGSWRETQYF. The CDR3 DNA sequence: TGCGCCAGCAGCCCCTCTAGCGGGAGTTGGCGTGAGACCCAGTACTTC.